This TCR beta chain was retrieved from a study of blood T cell repertoires in COVID-19. Overall study context: Acute and convalescent COVID-19 specimens originated in the United States, Italy and Spain. From T cells, B-cell-depleted T cells, or PBMCs came the material, which was cDNA or gDNA.

This CDR3 contains 13 residues. Germline-derived CDR1 and CDR2 are MNHEY and SVGAGI. Trimming shortened V by 0 bases and J by 12 bases, and 9 bases separated the two germline ends. The Seattle site enrolled patients during active infection and followed them longitudinally. In the original workflow: From reference gene primer amplification, estimates of nucleated cell counts were derived. TCRdb's table, derived via immunoSEQ multiplex PCR, lists solely in-frame clones and lacks some. That table is the source of V, J and clone size, and D and trimming were worked out from the DNA. The sample records some 160,000 clones, roughly 93% being singletons.

The sequenced material came from peripheral blood. The receptor was isolated from a man between 18 and 29 years old with COVID-19, enrolled during active disease. V gene TRBV6-5 combines with J gene TRBJ1-6; D unclear. The CDR3 loop is CASSYSTGGPLHF. The CDR3 region has the DNA TGTGCCAGCAGTTACTCGACGGGTGGACCCCTCCACTTT.